This T cell receptor (beta chain) appears in the sequencing data of a study of graft-versus-host responses after intestinal transplantation. Across the study: The transplants performed in recipients were multivisceral, liver-intestinal, or isolated intestinal. Every recipient had anti-thymocyte globulin induction and two to four years of tacrolimus plus steroids. Study conclusions and caveats: Analysis identified GvH clones in recipient marrow, with some appearing first in ileum or blood.

This table comes from immunoSEQ multiplex PCR, and its TCRdb copy is limited to in-frame clones, with some not included. The sample contains 90,000 to 95,000 clones, just over 90% of which appear only once. The CDR3 spans 15 residues. From germline, CDR1 is MNHEY and CDR2 SMNVEV (reference sequence). The V end lost 4 bases, the J end lost 2 bases, and 13 bases lay between the germline ends. Notes on this clone: The antigen remains undetermined.

Here the sequenced sample was unstimulated CD8+ T cells sorted from spleen or lymph node cells, taken before intestinal transplant. The gene calls are TRBV27 and TRBJ2-3; D gene ambiguous. The receptor was derived from a human donor who received an intestinal transplant. CDR3 protein: CASSSPDRVTDTQYF. The CDR3 DNA is TGTGCCAGCAGTTCCCCGGACCGAGTCACAGATACGCAGTATTTT.